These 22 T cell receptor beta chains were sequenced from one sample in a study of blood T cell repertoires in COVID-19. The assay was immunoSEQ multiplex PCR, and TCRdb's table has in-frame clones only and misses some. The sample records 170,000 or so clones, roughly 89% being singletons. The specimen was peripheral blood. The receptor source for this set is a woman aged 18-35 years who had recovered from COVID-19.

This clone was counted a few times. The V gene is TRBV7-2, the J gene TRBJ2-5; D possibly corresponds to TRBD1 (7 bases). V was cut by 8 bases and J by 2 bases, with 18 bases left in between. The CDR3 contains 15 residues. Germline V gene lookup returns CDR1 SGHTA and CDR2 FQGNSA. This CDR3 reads CASVLGGGWQETQYF. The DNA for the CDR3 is TGTGCCAGCGTGCTAGGAGGGGGCTGGCAAGAGACCCAGTACTTC. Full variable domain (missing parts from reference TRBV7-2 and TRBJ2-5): GAGVSQSPSNKVTEKGKDVELRCDPISGHTALYWYRQSLGQGLEFLIYFQGNSAPDKSGLPSDRFSAERTGGSVSTLTIQRTQQEDSAVYLCASVLGGGWQETQYFGPGTRLLVL.

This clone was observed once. CDR3 DNA sequence: TGTGCCAGCTCACCACCGGTGGCAGGGGGCAGCTATGGCTACACCTTC. Residues: CASSPPVAGGSYGYTF. The rearrangement uses TRBV18 and TRBJ1-2; 8 bases agree with TRBD1. The CDR3 is made up of 16 amino acids. Looked up from germline, CDR1 is KGHSH and CDR2 is LQKENI. V lost 0 bases, J lost 4 bases, and 7 bases stayed unmatched.

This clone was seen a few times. The CDR3 spells CASRPEATYEQYF. The CDR3 coding sequence is TGTGCCAGCCGACCCGAGGCCACCTACGAGCAGTACTTC. The chain joins TRBV6-5 to TRBJ2-7; D is uncertain. CDR1 and CDR2 (germline): MNHEY, SVGAGI. This CDR3 is built from 13 residues. Trimming took 8 bases from V and 2 from J, leaving 13 bases between them.

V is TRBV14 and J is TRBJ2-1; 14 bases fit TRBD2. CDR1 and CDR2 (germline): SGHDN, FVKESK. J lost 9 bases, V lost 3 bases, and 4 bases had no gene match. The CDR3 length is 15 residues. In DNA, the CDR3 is TGTGCCAGCAGCCAGACTAGCGGGAGGGGGCGTGAGCAGTTCTTC. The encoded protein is CASSQTSGRGREQFF.

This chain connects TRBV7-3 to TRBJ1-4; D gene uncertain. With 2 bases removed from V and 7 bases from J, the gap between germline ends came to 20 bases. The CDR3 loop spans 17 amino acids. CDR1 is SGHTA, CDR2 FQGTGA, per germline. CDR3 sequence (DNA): TGTGCCAGCAGCTTATTACTTCTCTCGCAGGACTTTGAAAAACTGTTTTTT. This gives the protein CASSLLLLSQDFEKLFF.

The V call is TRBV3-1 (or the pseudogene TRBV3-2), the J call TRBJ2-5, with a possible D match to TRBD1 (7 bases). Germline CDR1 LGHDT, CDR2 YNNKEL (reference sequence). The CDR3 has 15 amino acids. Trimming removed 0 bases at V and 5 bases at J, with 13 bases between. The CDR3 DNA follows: TGTGCCAGCAGCCAAGAGGAGGGGGCCGGGGAGACCCAGTACTTC. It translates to CASSQEEGAGETQYF.

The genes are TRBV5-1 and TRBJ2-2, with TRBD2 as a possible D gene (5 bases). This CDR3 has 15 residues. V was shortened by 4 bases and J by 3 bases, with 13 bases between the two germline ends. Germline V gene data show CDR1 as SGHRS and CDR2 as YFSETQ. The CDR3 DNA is TGCGCCAGCAGCGCACACACGGGATACACCGGGGAGCTGTTTTTT. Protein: CASSAHTGYTGELFF.

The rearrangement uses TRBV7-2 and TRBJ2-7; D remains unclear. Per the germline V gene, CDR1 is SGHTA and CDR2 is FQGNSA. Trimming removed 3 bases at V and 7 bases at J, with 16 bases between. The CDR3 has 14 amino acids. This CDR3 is CASSFSPGRVEQYF. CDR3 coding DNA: TGTGCCAGCAGCTTTTCCCCAGGCCGAGTGGAGCAGTACTTC.

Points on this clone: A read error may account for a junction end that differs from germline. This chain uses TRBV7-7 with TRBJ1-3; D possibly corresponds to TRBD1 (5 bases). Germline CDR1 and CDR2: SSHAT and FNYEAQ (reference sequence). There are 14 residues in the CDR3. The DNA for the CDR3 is TGTGCTAGCAGCCCGACAGTTTATGGAAACACCATATATTTT. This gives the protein CASSPTVYGNTIYF.

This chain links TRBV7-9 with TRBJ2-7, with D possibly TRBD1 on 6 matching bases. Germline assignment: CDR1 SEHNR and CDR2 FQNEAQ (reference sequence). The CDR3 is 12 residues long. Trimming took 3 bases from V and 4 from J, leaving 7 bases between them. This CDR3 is CASSFTGYEQYF. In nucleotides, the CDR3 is TGTGCCAGCAGCTTCACAGGGTACGAGCAGTACTTC.

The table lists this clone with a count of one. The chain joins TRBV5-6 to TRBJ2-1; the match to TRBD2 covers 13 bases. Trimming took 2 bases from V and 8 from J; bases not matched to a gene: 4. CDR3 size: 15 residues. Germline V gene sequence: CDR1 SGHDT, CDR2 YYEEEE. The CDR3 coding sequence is TGTGCCAGCAGCTTCGGGACTAGCGGGGCCTATGAGCAGTTCTTC. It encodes CASSFGTSGAYEQFF.

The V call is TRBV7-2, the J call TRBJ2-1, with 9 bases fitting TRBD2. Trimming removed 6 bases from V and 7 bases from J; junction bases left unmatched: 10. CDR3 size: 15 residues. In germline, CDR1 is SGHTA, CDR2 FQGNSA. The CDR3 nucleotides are TGTGCCAGCAGTTCGGTAGCGGGAGCTGAAAATGAGCAGTTCTTC. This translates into CASSSVAGAENEQFF.

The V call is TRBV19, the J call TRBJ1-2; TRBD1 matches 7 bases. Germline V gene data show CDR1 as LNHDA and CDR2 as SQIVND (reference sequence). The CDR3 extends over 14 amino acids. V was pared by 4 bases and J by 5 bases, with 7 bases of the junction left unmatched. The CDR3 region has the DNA TGTGCCAGTAGTACACCCGGGACAGATTATGGCTACACCTTC. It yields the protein CASSTPGTDYGYTF. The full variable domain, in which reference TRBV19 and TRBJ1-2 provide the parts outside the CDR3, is DGGITQSPKYLFRKEGQNVTLSCEQNLNHDAMYWYRQDPGQGLRLIYYSQIVNDFQKGDIAEGYSVSREKKESFPLTVTSAQKNPTAFYLCASSTPGTDYGYTFGSGTRLTVV.

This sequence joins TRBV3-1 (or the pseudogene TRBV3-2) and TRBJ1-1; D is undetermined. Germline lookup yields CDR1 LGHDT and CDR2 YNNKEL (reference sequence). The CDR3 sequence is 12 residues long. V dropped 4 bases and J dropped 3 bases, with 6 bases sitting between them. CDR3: CASSPGYTEAFF. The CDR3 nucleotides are TGTGCCAGCAGCCCGGGGTACACTGAAGCTTTCTTT.

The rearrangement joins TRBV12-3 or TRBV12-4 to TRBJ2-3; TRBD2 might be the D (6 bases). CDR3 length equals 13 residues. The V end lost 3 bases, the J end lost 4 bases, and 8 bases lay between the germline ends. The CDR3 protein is CASSLGGPDTQYF. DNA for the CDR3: TGTGCCAGCAGTTTGGGGGGACCAGATACGCAGTATTTT.

CDR3 amino acids: CASRRLAGEDYDEQFF. CDR3 in DNA: TGTGCCAGCAGGCGACTAGCGGGAGAGGACTATGATGAGCAGTTCTTC. V is TRBV7-9 and J is TRBJ2-1; 12 bases align to TRBD2. V lost 6 bases, J lost 8 bases, and 11 bases stayed unmatched. There are 16 residues in the CDR3. Germline V gene lookup returns CDR1 SEHNR and CDR2 FQNEAQ (reference sequence). The full variable domain, completed using reference TRBV7-9 and TRBJ2-1, is DTGVSQNPRHKITKRGQNVTFRCDPISEHNRLYWYRQTLGQGPEFLTYFQNEAQLEKSRLLSDRFSAERPKGSFSTLEIQRTEQGDSAMYLCASRRLAGEDYDEQFFGPGTRLTVL.

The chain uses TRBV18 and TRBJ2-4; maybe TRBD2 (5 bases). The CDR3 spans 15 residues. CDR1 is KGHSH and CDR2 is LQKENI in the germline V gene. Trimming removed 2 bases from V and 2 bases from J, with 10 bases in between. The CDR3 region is CASSPRQDSKNIQYF. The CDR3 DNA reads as TGTGCCAGCTCACCAAGGCAGGACTCCAAAAACATTCAGTACTTC.

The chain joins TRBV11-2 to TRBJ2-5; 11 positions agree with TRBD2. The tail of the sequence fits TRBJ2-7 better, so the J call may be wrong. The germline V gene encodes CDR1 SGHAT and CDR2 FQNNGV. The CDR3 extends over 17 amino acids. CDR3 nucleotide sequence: TGTGCCAGCAGCTTAGATGGTACTAGCGGGGGTTTCTACGAGCAGTACTTC. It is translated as CASSLDGTSGGFYEQYF.

CDR3 coding DNA: TGTGCCAGCAGCGGGGGCCACACCGGGGAGCTGTTTTTT. Translation gives CASSGGHTGELFF. The J gene is TRBJ2-2, the V gene TRBV7-3; maybe TRBD1 (6 bases). V lost 5 bases, J lost 3 bases, and 7 bases lay in between. Germline V gene lookup returns CDR1 SGHTA and CDR2 FQGTGA. This CDR3 has 13 amino acids.

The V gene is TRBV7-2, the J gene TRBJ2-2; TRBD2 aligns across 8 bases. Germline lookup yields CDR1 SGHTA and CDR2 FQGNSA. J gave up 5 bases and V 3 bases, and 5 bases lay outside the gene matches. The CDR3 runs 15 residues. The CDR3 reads CASSFMSGSTGELFF. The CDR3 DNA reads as TGTGCCAGCAGCTTCATGAGCGGGAGTACCGGGGAGCTGTTTTTT.

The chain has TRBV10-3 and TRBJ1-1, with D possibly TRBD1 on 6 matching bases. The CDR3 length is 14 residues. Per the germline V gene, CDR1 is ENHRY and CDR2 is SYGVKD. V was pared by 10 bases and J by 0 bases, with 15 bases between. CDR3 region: CATETGPMNTEAFF. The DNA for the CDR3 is TGTGCCACCGAAACAGGGCCCATGAACACTGAAGCTTTCTTT.

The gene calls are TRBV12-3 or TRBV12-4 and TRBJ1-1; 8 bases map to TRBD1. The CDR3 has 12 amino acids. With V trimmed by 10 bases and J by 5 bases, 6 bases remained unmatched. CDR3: CATDRGGTEAFF. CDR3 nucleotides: TGTGCCACCGACAGGGGAGGGACTGAAGCTTTCTTT.